One TCR beta chain is described in this entry. Its antigen remains unknown. This PCR relied on a set of 60 Vbeta primers and 13 Jbeta primers. Clones were sequenced by immunoSEQ multiplex PCR, and TCRdb holds only the in-frame ones, with some missing. The sample has fewer than 120,000 clones; approximately 78% are singletons. V gave up 8 bases and J gave up 8 bases; unmatched junction bases: 15. This CDR3 has 15 amino acids. The germline CDR1 and CDR2 sequences are LGHNA and YSLEER. The data belong to a study of cytomegalovirus exposure and HLA in healthy donors. General study findings and limits: Specific recognition of CMV antigens was confirmed in vitro for a few chains (all CMV-associated).

The chain employs TRBV4-3 and TRBJ2-1; 7 bases agree with TRBD2. The sequence came from a woman aged 25 to 39 in good health and CMV-seronegative. What was sequenced was PBMCs. CDR3 nucleotides: TGCGCCAGCCGCCTCGGGACTACGTTTCTCGATGAGCAGTTCTTC. Its protein product is CASRLGTTFLDEQFF.